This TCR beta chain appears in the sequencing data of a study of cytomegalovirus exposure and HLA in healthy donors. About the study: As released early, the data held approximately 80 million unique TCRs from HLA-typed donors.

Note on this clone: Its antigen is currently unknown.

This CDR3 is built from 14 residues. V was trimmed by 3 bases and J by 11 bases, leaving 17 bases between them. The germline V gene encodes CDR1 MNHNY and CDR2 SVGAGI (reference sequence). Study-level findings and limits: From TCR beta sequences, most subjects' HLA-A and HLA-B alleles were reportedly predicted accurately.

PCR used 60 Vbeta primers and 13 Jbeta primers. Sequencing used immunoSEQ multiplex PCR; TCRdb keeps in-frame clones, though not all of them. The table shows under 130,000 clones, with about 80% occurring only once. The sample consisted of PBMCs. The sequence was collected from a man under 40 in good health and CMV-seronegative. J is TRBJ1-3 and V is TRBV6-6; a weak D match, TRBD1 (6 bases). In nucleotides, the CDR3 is TGTGCCAGCAGTTATCCCGGACAGTACCGTCCCATATATTTT. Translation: CASSYPGQYRPIYF.